The clone carrying this T cell receptor beta chain was seen a handful of times. The study sampled nominally healthy donors, though unrecorded immune exposures were likely. A multiplex PCR was run with 60 Vbeta primers and 13 Jbeta primers. Libraries were prepared by immunoSEQ multiplex PCR; TCRdb keeps only in-frame clonotypes and omits some of them. This sample yields 150,000 to 200,000 clones, of which around three quarters are seen a single time; about 1.9% belongs to the top ten. The CDR3 has 16 residues. Trimming cost V 3 bases and J 2 bases; bases outside gene matches: 8. Germline V gene sequence: CDR1 SGHNT, CDR2 YYREEE (reference sequence). The sample is drawn from a study of cytomegalovirus exposure and HLA in healthy donors.

The TCR originated in a woman aged 25 to 39 in good health and CMV-seropositive. The sequenced sample was PBMCs. The V and J genes are TRBV5-4 and TRBJ1-5; 7 bases fit TRBD1. The CDR3, as DNA: TGTGCCAGCAGCTCCGGACGGACAGGTGGCAATCAGCCCCAGCATTTT. It codes for CASSSGRTGGNQPQHF.